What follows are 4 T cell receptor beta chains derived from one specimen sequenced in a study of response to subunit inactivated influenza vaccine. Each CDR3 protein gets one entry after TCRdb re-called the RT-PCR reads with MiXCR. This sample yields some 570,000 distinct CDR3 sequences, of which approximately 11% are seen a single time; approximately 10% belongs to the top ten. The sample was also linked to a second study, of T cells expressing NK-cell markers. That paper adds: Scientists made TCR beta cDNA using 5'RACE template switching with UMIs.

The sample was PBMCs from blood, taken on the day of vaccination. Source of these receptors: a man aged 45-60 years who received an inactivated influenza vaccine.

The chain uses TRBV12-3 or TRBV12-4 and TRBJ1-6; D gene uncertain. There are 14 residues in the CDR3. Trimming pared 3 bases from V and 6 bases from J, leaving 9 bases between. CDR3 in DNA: TGTGCCAGCAGTTTTCTATGGAGTAATTCACCCCTCCACTTT. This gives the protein CASSFLWSNSPLHF.

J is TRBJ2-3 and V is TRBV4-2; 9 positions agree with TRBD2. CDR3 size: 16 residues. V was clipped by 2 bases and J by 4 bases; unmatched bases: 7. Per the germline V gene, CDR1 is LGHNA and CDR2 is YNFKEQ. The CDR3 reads CASSQNSGGFADTQYF. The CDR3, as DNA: TGTGCCAGCAGCCAAAACAGCGGGGGGTTTGCAGATACGCAGTATTTT.

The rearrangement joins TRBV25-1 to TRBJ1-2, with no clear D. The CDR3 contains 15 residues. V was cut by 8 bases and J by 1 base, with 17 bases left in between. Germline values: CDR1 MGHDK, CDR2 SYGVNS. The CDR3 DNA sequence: TGTGCCAGCTCAACCAGCGGGTTGATTAACTATGGCTACACCTTC. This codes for CASSTSGLINYGYTF.

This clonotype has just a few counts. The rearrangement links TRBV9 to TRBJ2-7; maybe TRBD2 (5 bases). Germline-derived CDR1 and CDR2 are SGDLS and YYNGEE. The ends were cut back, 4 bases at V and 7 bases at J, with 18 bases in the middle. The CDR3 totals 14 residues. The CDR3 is CASSPQMRVEEQYF. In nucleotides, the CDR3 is TGTGCCAGCAGCCCCCAAATGAGGGTTGAAGAGCAGTACTTC.